This T cell receptor beta chain was sequenced for a study of cytomegalovirus exposure and HLA in healthy donors. PCR used 60 Vbeta primers and 13 Jbeta primers. Using immunoSEQ multiplex PCR, the repertoire was profiled, and TCRdb retains in-frame clones only, with some absent. Of about 200,000 clones listed, about 75% are singletons. Germline CDR1 is MNHEY and CDR2 is SMNVEV (reference sequence). V lost 8 bases and J 4 bases, leaving 11 bases between the germline ends. This CDR3 contains 12 residues. Study results and limitations: Indistinguishability led to the exclusion of some V segments, TRBV6-2 and TRBV6-3 included. What was likely a sequencing artifact was a cluster of highly shared sequence variants. When analyzed later, a missense DCLRE1C variant was found to be linked to TCR beta V- and J-gene trimming.

Of note for this clone: The antigen is unknown.

Sequenced input: PBMCs. The chain combines TRBV27 with TRBJ1-2; no firm D call. This receptor was obtained from a male donor in good health and CMV-seronegative. The CDR3 DNA is TGTGCCAGCGGCCCCGGGAGCTATGGCTACACCTTC. It specifies CASGPGSYGYTF.